This is a list of T cell receptor beta chains from one sample in a study of cytomegalovirus exposure and HLA in healthy donors. The assay was immunoSEQ multiplex PCR, and TCRdb's table has in-frame clones only and misses some. Altogether some 200,000 clones are present, around four fifths being singletons, with the ten largest covering 1.6%. The sequencing input was PBMCs. The receptor source for this set is a man aged 50-60 years in good health and CMV-seronegative. The CDR3 runs from the conserved cysteine through the conserved F or W. Fields, in order: J gene, V gene, clone size, D gene, CDR3 DNA, CDR3 protein. A D gene is named only where the DNA matches it firmly. The listing skips clone size in some rows; elsewhere it reads once, few, many or a size class.

J: TRBJ1-6
V: TRBV18
size: .
D: .
DNA: TGTGCCAGCTCACCAGGGCAGGGGATCAGGAATTCACCCCTCCACTTT
CDR3: CASSPGQGIRNSPLHF

J: TRBJ1-6
V: TRBV6-5
size: .
D: .
DNA: TGTGCCAGCAGTTACGGGGCAAATCGGCCTAATTCACCCCTCCACTTT
CDR3: CASSYGANRPNSPLHF

J: TRBJ2-1
V: TRBV19
size: once
D: .
DNA: TGTGCCAGTAGTATAGGTGGGGGGGCCCCTGAGCAGTTCTTC
CDR3: CASSIGGGAPEQFF

J: TRBJ2-1
V: TRBV2
size: .
D: TRBD2
DNA: TGTGCCAGCAGTTCGACTCTAATAGGGACTAGCGGGAGGTGGACCCAGTTCTTC
CDR3: CASSSTLIGTSGRWTQFF

J: TRBJ1-3
V: TRBV29-1
size: few
D: .
DNA: TGCAGCGTTGCGCGGAGCTCTGGAAACACCATATATTTT
CDR3: CSVARSSGNTIYF

J: TRBJ1-2
V: TRBV6-5
size: .
D: .
DNA: TGTGCCAGCAGTTACTCAGCAGGGGCTAACTATGGCTACACCTTC
CDR3: CASSYSAGANYGYTF

J: TRBJ2-1
V: TRBV10-3
size: .
D: TRBD2
DNA: TGTGCCATCAACCCCGGGACTAGCCGTAATGAGCAGTTCTTC
CDR3: CAINPGTSRNEQFF

J: TRBJ2-7
V: TRBV7-9
size: .
D: TRBD2
DNA: TGTGCCAGCACGACTAGCGAGTCCTACGAGCAGTACTTC
CDR3: CASTTSESYEQYF

J: TRBJ2-2
V: TRBV27
size: .
D: TRBD1
DNA: TGTGCCAGCTTAGGGGGCAGAAACACCGGGGAGCTGTTTTTT
CDR3: CASLGGRNTGELFF

J: TRBJ1-1
V: TRBV6-5
size: .
D: .
DNA: TGTGCCAGCAGGCCAAGGACAAGAGACACTGAAGCTTTCTTT
CDR3: CASRPRTRDTEAFF

J: TRBJ2-2
V: TRBV28
size: .
D: TRBD1
DNA: TGTGCCAGCAGTTTGGCGGACAGGGTACGAACCGGGGAGCTGTTTTTT
CDR3: CASSLADRVRTGELFF

J: TRBJ2-5
V: TRBV5-1
size: .
D: .
DNA: TGCGCCAGCAGCTTTCCGGGGTTAGAAGAGACCCAGTACTTC
CDR3: CASSFPGLEETQYF

J: TRBJ2-7
V: TRBV28
size: few
D: .
DNA: TGTGCCAGCAGTTTTCGGGACTTACGGGTTCGTGAGCAGTACTTC
CDR3: CASSFRDLRVREQYF

J: TRBJ1-4
V: TRBV19
size: .
D: .
DNA: TGTGCGACACAGGGCGACGGTGGCAATGAAAAACTGTTTTTT
CDR3: CATQGDGGNEKLFF

J: TRBJ2-1
V: TRBV4-2
size: .
D: TRBD1
DNA: TGTGCCAGCAGCCTTCGGACAGGGGGGAATGAGCAGTTCTTC
CDR3: CASSLRTGGNEQFF

J: TRBJ2-5
V: TRBV9
size: .
D: TRBD2
DNA: TGTGCCAGCAGCCCTCCTCTCGGGGCGGGGGGGCAAGAGACCCAGTACTTC
CDR3: CASSPPLGAGGQETQYF

J: TRBJ2-1
V: TRBV2
size: few
D: TRBD1
DNA: TGTGCCAGCAGTGAAGGGGGGACAGGGCTGGAGCAGTTCTTC
CDR3: CASSEGGTGLEQFF

J: TRBJ2-1
V: TRBV7-9
size: once
D: TRBD1
DNA: TGTGCCAGCAGCTTAGGGACAGGGCACTACAATGAGCAGTTCTTC
CDR3: CASSLGTGHYNEQFF

J: TRBJ2-7
V: TRBV28
size: .
D: .
DNA: TGTGCCAGCAGGACGGCGGGACTCACTGCGTACGAGCAGTACTTC
CDR3: CASRTAGLTAYEQYF

J: TRBJ2-7
V: TRBV2
size: .
D: TRBD2
DNA: TGTGCCAGCAGCCCAGGGATTAGCGGGATTGGGGACTACGAGCAGTACTTC
CDR3: CASSPGISGIGDYEQYF

J: TRBJ2-3
V: TRBV4-2
size: .
D: TRBD2
DNA: TGTGCCAGCAGCCAACGCCCGACTAGCGGCACAGATACGCAGTATTTT
CDR3: CASSQRPTSGTDTQYF

J: TRBJ1-1
V: TRBV10-2
size: .
D: TRBD1
DNA: TGCGCCAGCAACCCTGCAAGGGGGCCAAGCACTGAAGCTTTCTTT
CDR3: CASNPARGPSTEAFF

J: TRBJ1-5
V: TRBV21-1
size: few
D: .
DNA: TGTGCCAGCAGCAAAAGGGGTCCGACAGGGAGATTACTTATTAGCAATCAGCCCCAGCATTTT
CDR3: CASSKRGPTGRLLISNQPQHF

J: TRBJ1-5
V: TRBV7-2
size: .
D: .
DNA: TGTGCCAGCAGCCACCAGGACAGAAGCAATCAGCCCCAGCATTTT
CDR3: CASSHQDRSNQPQHF

J: TRBJ2-3
V: TRBV29-1
size: .
D: .
DNA: TGCAGCGTCCAAGCGGACTCAGATACGCAGTATTTT
CDR3: CSVQADSDTQYF

J: TRBJ2-7
V: TRBV18
size: few
D: TRBD1
DNA: TGTGCCAGCTCACCAAAAAAAACAGGGGGCTTGTACGAGCAGTACTTC
CDR3: CASSPKKTGGLYEQYF

J: TRBJ2-5
V: TRBV7-2
size: .
D: .
DNA: TGTGCCAGCAGGCTCCAGGGAAACCCACAAGAGACCCAGTACTTC
CDR3: CASRLQGNPQETQYF

J: TRBJ2-2
V: TRBV7-2
size: .
D: .
DNA: TGTGCCAGCAGCTTGGAACTAGGTGTGAACACCGGGGAGCTGTTTTTT
CDR3: CASSLELGVNTGELFF

J: TRBJ1-5
V: TRBV4-3
size: few
D: .
DNA: TGCGCCAGCAGCCAAGATCGTGATCAGCCCCAGCATTTT
CDR3: CASSQDRDQPQHF

J: TRBJ1-2
V: TRBV2
size: .
D: .
DNA: TGTGCCAGCAGTGACGGGTTTGGCTATGGCTACACCTTC
CDR3: CASSDGFGYGYTF

J: TRBJ2-3
V: TRBV19
size: .
D: TRBD1
DNA: TGTGCCAGTAGTTGGGGACAGGGGATAGATACGCAGTATTTT
CDR3: CASSWGQGIDTQYF

J: TRBJ2-7
V: TRBV28
size: .
D: .
DNA: TGTGCCAGCAGGTCACAGGGTTACGAGCAGTACTTC
CDR3: CASRSQGYEQYF

J: TRBJ1-4
V: TRBV4-2
size: .
D: .
DNA: TGTGCCAGCAGCCCTAAGTGGGGGGGGACATTTGATGAAAAACTGTTTTTT
CDR3: CASSPKWGGTFDEKLFF

J: TRBJ1-6
V: TRBV7-9
size: .
D: TRBD1
DNA: TGTGCCAGCAGCTTAGGTCAGACAGGGGGAAATTCACCCCTCCACTTT
CDR3: CASSLGQTGGNSPLHF

J: TRBJ2-7
V: TRBV27
size: .
D: TRBD1
DNA: TGTGCCAGCAGTTTCTTCCGACAGGGGGCAAGTGAGCAGTACTTC
CDR3: CASSFFRQGASEQYF

J: TRBJ2-1
V: TRBV7-2
size: once
D: TRBD2
DNA: TGTGCCAGCAGCTTCTCTAGCGGGGGGGCAAATGAGCAGTTCTTC
CDR3: CASSFSSGGANEQFF

J: TRBJ2-4
V: TRBV9
size: .
D: .
DNA: TGTGCCAGCAGCGTAGGGCCCTCTCCGGGGTTAGTTGGGGACATTCAGTACTTC
CDR3: CASSVGPSPGLVGDIQYF

J: TRBJ2-5
V: TRBV7-7
size: .
D: TRBD2
DNA: TGTGCTAGCAGCTTAGGCGGGGGGGCAGTACAAGAGACCCAGTACTTC
CDR3: CASSLGGGAVQETQYF

J: TRBJ1-2
V: TRBV28
size: .
D: .
DNA: TGTGCCAGCAGTTTACAACAGGGTTATGGCTACACCTTC
CDR3: CASSLQQGYGYTF

J: TRBJ2-1
V: TRBV6-5
size: .
D: TRBD1
DNA: TGTGCCAGCAGGAGGGACAGGGGATCGTACAATGAGCAGTTCTTC
CDR3: CASRRDRGSYNEQFF

J: TRBJ2-5
V: TRBV15
size: .
D: .
DNA: TGTGCCACCAGCAGGGGTTTCGGGGGCCAAGAGACCCAGTACTTC
CDR3: CATSRGFGGQETQYF

J: TRBJ2-5
V: TRBV5-1
size: .
D: TRBD1
DNA: TGCGCCAGCAGCGAACGGGACAGCCAAGAGACCCAGTACTTC
CDR3: CASSERDSQETQYF

J: TRBJ1-2
V: TRBV14
size: .
D: .
DNA: TGTGCCAGCAGCCAATCCCTGACGGGAGGCTACACCTTC
CDR3: CASSQSLTGGYTF

J: TRBJ2-5
V: TRBV6-1
size: once
D: .
DNA: TGTGCCAGCAGAACCCCAGGGAGGCAAGAGACCCAGTACTTC
CDR3: CASRTPGRQETQYF

J: TRBJ2-7
V: TRBV9
size: .
D: TRBD2
DNA: TGTGCCAGCAGCGCGAGCGGGACTAGCGGGTACGAGCAGTACTTC
CDR3: CASSASGTSGYEQYF

J: TRBJ2-5
V: TRBV9
size: once
D: TRBD2
DNA: TGTGCCAGCAGCGCCCGGACTAGCGGGAACCAAGAGACCCAGTACTTC
CDR3: CASSARTSGNQETQYF

J: TRBJ2-3
V: TRBV19
size: .
D: TRBD1
DNA: TGTGCCAGTAGTCTCCCAGGGGGCTTACTCCATACGCAGTATTTT
CDR3: CASSLPGGLLHTQYF

J: TRBJ2-2
V: TRBV5-1
size: once
D: .
DNA: TGCGCCAGCAGCTTGGCCCAGGGATTGAACACCGGGGAGCTGTTTTTT
CDR3: CASSLAQGLNTGELFF

J: TRBJ1-1
V: TRBV18
size: .
D: .
DNA: TGTGCCAGCTCACCACCTGGGACATTGAACACTGAAGCTTTCTTT
CDR3: CASSPPGTLNTEAFF

J: TRBJ2-5
V: TRBV29-1
size: .
D: TRBD1
DNA: TGCAGCGTTGTAACAGGGGCGGAGACCCAGTACTTC
CDR3: CSVVTGAETQYF

J: TRBJ2-7
V: TRBV11-2
size: once
D: TRBD1
DNA: TGTGCCAGCAGCTTAGATAGGGCAGGGGGTACGGGCGAGCAGTACTTC
CDR3: CASSLDRAGGTGEQYF

J: TRBJ2-1
V: TRBV10-3
size: once
D: .
DNA: TGTGCCAGCGGGACCTACAATGAGCAGTTCTTC
CDR3: CASGTYNEQFF